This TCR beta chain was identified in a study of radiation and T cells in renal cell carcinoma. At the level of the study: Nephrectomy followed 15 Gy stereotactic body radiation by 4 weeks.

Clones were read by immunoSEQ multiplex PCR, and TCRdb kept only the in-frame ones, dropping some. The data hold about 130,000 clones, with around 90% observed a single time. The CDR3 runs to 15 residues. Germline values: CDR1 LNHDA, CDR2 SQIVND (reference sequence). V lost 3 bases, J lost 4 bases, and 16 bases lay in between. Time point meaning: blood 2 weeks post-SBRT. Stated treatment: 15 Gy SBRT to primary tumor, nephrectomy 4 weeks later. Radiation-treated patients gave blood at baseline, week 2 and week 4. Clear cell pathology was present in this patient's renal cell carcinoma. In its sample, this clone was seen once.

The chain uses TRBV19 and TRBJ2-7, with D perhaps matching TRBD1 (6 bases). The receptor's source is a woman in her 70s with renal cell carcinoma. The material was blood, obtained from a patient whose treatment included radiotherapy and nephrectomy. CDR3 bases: TGTGCCAGTAGTATCGCCCCAGGGGAGCTTTACGAGCAGTACTTC. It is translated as CASSIAPGELYEQYF.